The sample holds a few counts of the clone carrying this TCR beta chain. Its antigen is still unknown. The read gets to within 3 residues of the CDR3 end, and the germline J gene fills in the rest. Trimming took 8 bases from V and 2 from J; bases not matched to a gene: 6. The length of the CDR3 is 15 residues. CDR1 is SNHLY, CDR2 FYNNEI, per germline. The sample originates from a study of T cell clonality in common variable immunodeficiency. Whole-study findings and limits: In common variable immunodeficiency, TCR beta chains reportedly carried fewer deletions and N-nucleotide insertions. Authors noted CVID clonality's cause needs subpopulation repertoire sequencing.

Sequencing was performed with immunoSEQ multiplex PCR; in TCRdb, only in-frame clones are kept and a portion is missing. The sample shows around 34,000 clones, none of them appearing just once. The rearrangement uses TRBV2 and TRBJ2-7; 13 bases are shared with TRBD2. The sequence derives from a person between 18 and 75 years old in good health. The sequenced material came from peripheral blood mononuclear cells. The DNA read from the CDR3 is TGTGCCAGCTTGGGGACTAGCGGGGATGCCTACGAG. Its protein is CASLGTSGDAYE. In full, the CDR3 is CASLGTSGDAYEQYF.